A single sample gave rise to the 18 T cell receptor beta chains below, sequenced in a study of blood T cells in healthy people across ages. PCR was performed a second time for about 6 to 12 cycles using a sample-barcoded 5' primer and a J-beta primer mix. One entry per CDR3 protein, called by TCRdb with MiXCR from the 5' RACE reads. The data show around 710,000 distinct CDR3 sequences, roughly 44% seen once. The sample consisted of blood. The source of these receptors is a woman aged 55-70 years in good health.

The table lists this clonotype with many counts. The chain combines TRBV13 with TRBJ2-1, with D possibly TRBD2 on 5 matching bases. V was shortened by 5 bases and J by 4 bases, with 15 bases between the two germline ends. The germline V gene has CDR1 PRHDT and CDR2 FYEKMQ (reference sequence). The CDR3 is made up of 15 amino acids. CDR3 nucleotide sequence: TGTGCCAGCAGCCCTCGGGGAGCAGAGTACAATGAGCAGTTCTTC. Residues: CASSPRGAEYNEQFF. Complete variable domain (other parts from reference TRBV13 and TRBJ2-1): AAGVIQSPRHLIKEKRETATLKCYPIPRHDTVYWYQQGPGQDPQFLISFYEKMQSDKGSIPDRFSAQQFSDYHSELNMSSLELGDSALYFCASSPRGAEYNEQFFGPGTRLTVL.

The chain couples TRBV24-1 to TRBJ2-4, with D perhaps being TRBD1 or TRBD2 (5 bases each). The DNA end is a closer match to TRBJ2-7, so the J assignment may be wrong. CDR1 and CDR2 from the germline V gene are KGHDR and SFDVKD. The CDR3 has 14 residues. CDR3 protein: CATSETGPSYEQYF. In DNA form, the CDR3 reads TGTGCCACCAGTGAGACGGGGCCGAGCTACGAGCAGTACTTC.

V gene TRBV28 combines with J gene TRBJ2-4; 7 bases fit TRBD2. V shed 2 bases and J 15 bases; nucleotides not matched to a gene: 13. The CDR3 contains 14 residues. Germline V lookup: CDR1 MDHEN, CDR2 SYDVKM. The CDR3 nucleotides read TGTGCCAGCAGTTTAGACCACCCTGGGGAGGGACCGTACTTC. This translates into CASSLDHPGEGPYF.

This clonotype has a handful of counts. The gene calls are TRBV7-9 and TRBJ2-1; the D gene is possibly TRBD2 (8 bases). The V gene lost 4 bases and the J gene lost 5 bases, with 24 bases spanning the gap. CDR3 length equals 18 residues. Germline lookup yields CDR1 SEHNR and CDR2 FQNEAQ (reference sequence). The CDR3 here is CASSSGGGSGLENNEQFF. The CDR3 nucleotides read TGTGCCAGCAGCTCAGGGGGGGGCTCGGGACTAGAGAACAATGAGCAGTTCTTC.

The gene calls are TRBV4-3 and TRBJ2-2, with D tentatively TRBD1 (6 bases). Germline loops: CDR1 LGHNA, CDR2 YSLEER. The V end lost 4 bases, the J end lost 0 bases, and 21 bases lay between the germline ends. The CDR3 runs to 19 residues. The CDR3 loop reads CASSRKLTIGTTNTGELFF. In nucleotides, the CDR3 is TGCGCCAGCAGCCGTAAACTAACCATCGGGACAACGAACACCGGGGAGCTGTTTTTT.

The rearrangement uses TRBV4-3 and TRBJ2-2; 10 positions agree with TRBD2. With 1 base clipped from V and 9 bases from J, the junction kept 5 bases outside the gene matches. Germline V gene sequence: CDR1 LGHNA, CDR2 YSLEER. This CDR3 spans 15 amino acids. The chain's CDR3 is CASSQALAGVWELFF. CDR3 in DNA: TGCGCCAGCAGCCAAGCTCTAGCGGGAGTGTGGGAGCTGTTTTTT.

This clonotype was detected a few times. The rearrangement uses TRBV28 and TRBJ2-7, with D possibly being TRBD1 or TRBD2 (6 bases each). V lost 5 bases, J lost 2 bases, and 13 bases lay in between. Germline V gives CDR1 MDHEN, CDR2 SYDVKM. The CDR3 runs 14 residues. CDR3 bases: TGTGCCAGCAGTAGAGGGGGACTTACCTACGAGCAGTACTTC. Its translation: CASSRGGLTYEQYF.

This clonotype appeared many times. The CDR3 DNA sequence: TGCAGCTCTCGGCGAGCGGGAGAGGGGAATGAGCAGTTCTTC. Amino acids: CSSRRAGEGNEQFF. The chain couples TRBV29-1 to TRBJ2-1, with 8 bases lining up with TRBD2. Germline assignment: CDR1 SQVTM and CDR2 ANQGSEA. The CDR3 loop spans 14 amino acids. J gave up 7 bases and V 8 bases, and 13 bases lay outside the gene matches.

The chain carries TRBV4-2 and TRBJ2-1, with D possibly being TRBD1 or TRBD2 (5 bases each). V lost 0 bases, J lost 2 bases, and 11 bases lay in between. CDR1 and CDR2 from the germline V gene are LGHNA and YNFKEQ. The CDR3 sequence is 16 residues long. CDR3 sequence (DNA): TGTGCCAGCAGCCAAGATGGGGGAGTCCCCTACAATGAGCAGTTCTTC. Its protein product is CASSQDGGVPYNEQFF.

The chain joins TRBV7-9 to TRBJ1-1; D might be TRBD1 (5 bases). The CDR3 sequence is 14 residues long. Per germline, CDR1 SEHNR and CDR2 FQNEAQ (reference sequence). Trimming removed 5 bases from V and 5 bases from J, with 15 bases in between. As DNA, the CDR3 is TGTGCCAGCAGCGCTGGAGCTAGGGGAACTGAAGCTTTCTTT. Protein product: CASSAGARGTEAFF.

In this sample, this clonotype turned up many times. The chain links TRBV7-2 to TRBJ2-5; D gene ambiguous. This CDR3 is 12 amino acids long. Germline V gene lookup returns CDR1 SGHTA and CDR2 FQGNSA. V was pared by 1 base and J by 5 bases, with 5 bases between. This CDR3 reads CASSLVSETQYF. The CDR3 region has the DNA TGTGCCAGCAGCTTAGTAAGCGAGACCCAGTACTTC.

The rearrangement joins TRBV11-3 to TRBJ2-6; D ambiguous. The V and J ends lost 3 bases and 0 bases respectively, with 6 bases between them. Germline values: CDR1 SGHNT, CDR2 YENEEA. The CDR3 spans 15 residues. The CDR3 sequence: CASSFTASGANVLTF. In nucleotides, the CDR3 is TGTGCCAGCAGCTTTACAGCCTCTGGGGCCAACGTCCTGACTTTC.

This clonotype has just a few counts. CDR3 DNA: TGCAGTGCTAGAGATCCCGGATCAACTAATGAAAAACTGTTTTTT. Residues: CSARDPGSTNEKLFF. V gene TRBV20-1 combines with J gene TRBJ1-4; no clear D gene. The CDR3 runs to 15 residues. Germline loops: CDR1 DFQATT, CDR2 SNEGSKA (reference sequence). With 0 bases removed from V and 0 bases from J, the gap between germline ends came to 8 bases.

This clonotype came up many times. The V gene is TRBV7-2, the J gene TRBJ1-2; D not resolved. CDR1 is SGHTA and CDR2 is FQGNSA in the germline V gene. The CDR3 runs 14 residues. Trimming shortened V by 2 bases and J by 4 bases, and 11 bases separated the two germline ends. The chain's CDR3 is CASSLSTMGYGYTF. CDR3 DNA: TGTGCCAGCAGCTTATCTACGATGGGCTATGGCTACACCTTC.

This clonotype appeared many times. The CDR3 reads CASSLSDSVNEQFF. The CDR3, as DNA: TGCGCCAGCAGCCTCTCGGACAGCGTCAATGAGCAGTTCTTC. The chain employs TRBV4-1 and TRBJ2-1; maybe TRBD1 (6 bases). Trimming shortened V by 4 bases and J by 6 bases, and 13 bases separated the two germline ends. Per germline, CDR1 MGHRA and CDR2 YSYEKL. The CDR3 contains 14 residues.

The rearrangement joins TRBV5-6 to TRBJ1-1; 8 nucleotides match TRBD1. The germline gives CDR1 SGHDT, CDR2 YYEEEE. After removal of 4 bases from V and 2 bases from J, the junction contained 16 bases not matched to a gene. The CDR3 contains 18 residues. The CDR3 sequence is CASSRTGKGWKGNTEAFF. As DNA, the CDR3 is TGTGCCAGCAGCCGGACAGGGAAGGGATGGAAGGGTAACACTGAAGCTTTCTTT. The full variable domain, in which reference TRBV5-6 and TRBJ1-1 provide the parts outside the CDR3, is DAGVTQSPTHLIKTRGQQVTLRCSPKSGHDTVSWYQQALGQGPQFIFQYYEEEERQRGNFPDRFSGHQFPNYSSELNVNALLLGDSALYLCASSRTGKGWKGNTEAFFGQGTRLTVV.

This clonotype was counted at least ten times. The chain uses TRBV9 and TRBJ2-7; D is possibly TRBD2 (5 bases). The CDR3 extends over 13 amino acids. Germline V lookup: CDR1 SGDLS, CDR2 YYNGEE. V was pared by 7 bases and J by 3 bases, with 14 bases between. The CDR3 loop reads CASFREQNYEQYF. The CDR3, as DNA: TGTGCCAGCTTTCGGGAACAGAACTACGAGCAGTACTTC.

This chain joins TRBV20-1 and TRBJ1-1, with D maybe TRBD1 (6 bases). The CDR3 runs 14 residues. V was cut by 1 base and J by 0 bases, with 9 bases left in between. Germline V gives CDR1 DFQATT, CDR2 SNEGSKA (reference sequence). The CDR3 DNA reads as TGCAGTGCTAGAGGGGGACAATTGAACACTGAAGCTTTCTTT. Encoded protein: CSARGGQLNTEAFF.